The 14 T cell receptor beta chains below all came from one sample that was sequenced in a study of cytomegalovirus exposure and HLA in healthy donors. The PCR was carried out with 60 Vbeta primers and 13 Jbeta primers. The method was immunoSEQ multiplex PCR; TCRdb's version includes in-frame clones alone and lacks a portion of them. This sample contains roughly 110,000 clones. Sequenced: PBMCs. Source of these receptors: a man aged 25-45 years in good health and CMV-seronegative.

This chain links TRBV7-2 with TRBJ2-3, with D possibly TRBD2 on 5 matching bases. V shed 4 bases and J shed 4 bases, with 6 bases lying between them. CDR1 and CDR2 (germline): SGHTA, FQGNSA. This CDR3 region has 12 residues. The CDR3 sequence is CASSSRADTQYF. As DNA, the CDR3 is TGTGCCAGCAGCTCGAGGGCAGATACGCAGTATTTT.

The chain joins TRBV11-3 to TRBJ2-7, with D maybe TRBD2 (6 bases). The CDR3 is 14 amino acids. Trimming stripped 5 bases from V and 3 bases from J, with 14 bases between. Germline-derived CDR1 and CDR2 are SGHNT and YENEEA. The CDR3 sequence is CASSNTRGLYEQYF. The CDR3 nucleotides are TGTGCCAGCAGCAACACGCGGGGACTCTACGAGCAGTACTTC.

The CDR3 nucleotides are TGTGCCAGCAGCGTAGGGAATGGGGGGGCGACAGATACGCAGTATTTT. It codes for CASSVGNGGATDTQYF. The V call is TRBV9, the J call TRBJ2-3; possible D gene TRBD2, 7 bases. The V end lost 0 bases, the J end lost 3 bases, and 14 bases lay between the germline ends. The germline V gene has CDR1 SGDLS and CDR2 YYNGEE. CDR3 size: 16 residues.

The chain recombines TRBV30 with TRBJ1-2; 9 bases align to TRBD1. J gave up 8 bases and V 3 bases, and 13 bases lay outside the gene matches. The germline gives CDR1 GTSNPN, CDR2 SVGIG (reference sequence). CDR3 length: 15 amino acids. This CDR3 reads CAWSTGGARGLGYTF. The CDR3 nucleotides read TGTGCCTGGAGCACAGGGGGCGCAAGAGGTTTGGGCTACACCTTC.

The chain combines TRBV7-6 with TRBJ2-5; TRBD2 matches at 7 bases. The CDR3 covers 13 residues. Trimming took 2 bases from V and 7 from J; bases not matched to a gene: 4. Germline V gives CDR1 SGHVS, CDR2 FNYEAQ. In nucleotides, the CDR3 is TGTGCCAGCAGCTTAACGGGGGGAGGGACCCAGTACTTC. Translating gives CASSLTGGGTQYF. The variable domain in full, with the rest retrieved from reference TRBV7-6 and TRBJ2-5, is GAGVSQSPRYKVTKRGQDVALRCDPISGHVSLYWYRQALGQGPEFLTYFNYEAQQDKSGLPNDRFSAERPEGSISTLTIQRTEQRDSAMYRCASSLTGGGTQYFGPGTRLLVL.

The J gene is TRBJ1-2, the V gene TRBV29-1; 10 nucleotides agree with TRBD1. CDR1 and CDR2 from the germline V gene are SQVTM and ANQGSEA. The CDR3 has 14 amino acids. The V and J ends lost 3 bases and 7 bases, in that order; junction bases with no gene match: 8. The CDR3 nucleotides are TGCAGCGTTGACAGGAGGACAGGGGGGATTGGCTACACCTTC. This encodes CSVDRRTGGIGYTF.

In nucleotides, the CDR3 is TGTGCCAGTAGTCCCCAGGGCAGGGGCAGCTCCTACGAGCAGTACTTC. This translates into CASSPQGRGSSYEQYF. This chain connects TRBV19 to TRBJ2-7, with a possible D match to TRBD1 (6 bases). CDR3 size: 16 residues. Germline V CDR1 and CDR2: LNHDA, SQIVND (reference sequence). Between the trimmed V and J ends, which lost 5 bases and 0 bases, there was a span of 17 bases.

The V gene is TRBV25-1, the J gene TRBJ1-4; TRBD1 is a possible D gene (5 bases). Germline CDR1 reads MGHDK; CDR2 reads SYGVNS. This CDR3 has 12 amino acids. Trimming took off 9 bases at V and 4 bases at J, with 9 bases between the two ends. The CDR3 region has the DNA TGTGCCAGTAGTCAGGGTAATGAAAAACTGTTTTTT. This sequence encodes CASSQGNEKLFF. Combining the CDR3 with reference TRBV25-1 and TRBJ1-4 gives the whole variable domain EADIYQTPRYLVIGTGKKITLECSQTMGHDKMYWYQQDPGMELHLIHYSYGVNSTEKGDLSSESTVSRIRTEHFPLTLESARPSHTSQYLCASSQGNEKLFFGSGTQLSVL.

This chain links TRBV7-2 with TRBJ2-1; the match to TRBD2 covers 8 bases. CDR1 and CDR2 from the germline V gene are SGHTA and FQGNSA. With 5 bases clipped from V and 7 bases from J, the junction kept 16 bases outside the gene matches. The CDR3 runs 17 residues. CDR3 sequence: CASSLRRGVIGGNEQFF. CDR3 nucleotide sequence: TGTGCCAGCAGCCTGAGGCGGGGGGTTATAGGGGGTAATGAGCAGTTCTTC.

This rearrangement joins TRBV7-5 to TRBJ1-1; the table's D call TRBD1 went unverified against the DNA. TRBV7-5 is a recognized pseudogene. CDR3 length: 13 amino acids. The CDR3 reads CASSFARNTEAFF. Written as DNA, the CDR3 is TGTGCCAGCAGCTTCGCCAGGAACACTGAAGCTTTCTTT.

The V call is TRBV7-3, the J call TRBJ2-4, with D unresolved. V was clipped by 1 base and J by 7 bases, with 8 bases between them. CDR1 and CDR2 (germline): SGHTA, FQGTGA. This CDR3 has 13 amino acids. CDR3 DNA sequence: TGTGCCAGCAGCTTAAATCTGGGCAACATTCAGTACTTC. Its protein is CASSLNLGNIQYF.

The chain recombines TRBV6-5 with TRBJ1-5; weak D call: TRBD1 (5 bases). The CDR3 covers 13 residues. CDR1 is MNHEY and CDR2 is SVGAGI in the germline V gene. The V end was cut by 5 bases, the J end by 4 bases, with 9 bases between. Written as DNA, the CDR3 is TGTGCCAGCAGTACAGGACCAAATCAGCCCCAGCATTTT. This encodes CASSTGPNQPQHF.

This rearrangement joins TRBV18 to TRBJ2-2, with D possibly TRBD2 on 5 matching bases. The CDR3 has 14 amino acids. V was pared by 5 bases and J by 9 bases, with 16 bases between. CDR1 and CDR2 (germline): KGHSH, LQKENI. Written as DNA, the CDR3 is TGTGCCAGCTCAGAGGGAAACTACCTCAGGGAGCTGTTTTTT. It encodes CASSEGNYLRELFF.

This chain connects TRBV6-5 to TRBJ1-1; the D gene is possibly TRBD1 (6 bases). Germline V CDR1 and CDR2: MNHEY, SVGAGI. The CDR3 has 15 residues. V gave up 0 bases and J gave up 10 bases, with 18 bases separating them. Here the CDR3 DNA reads TGTGCCAGCAGTTACTCGGGGGGAGGGGGTATTGGAGCTTTCTTT. Translated: CASSYSGGGGIGAFF.